This TCR beta chain emerged from a study of lymphopenia after photon versus proton radiotherapy. Data came from immunoSEQ multiplex PCR; TCRdb stores just in-frame clones and leaves some out. Of 150,000 to 200,000 clones listed, around nine tenths were seen once; the top ten hold about 4.4%. The ends lost 6 bases at V and 9 bases at J; junction bases unmatched: 6. Germline V gene lookup returns CDR1 MGHRA and CDR2 YSYEKL. There are 12 residues in the CDR3. The source was peripheral blood, collected from a patient treated with photon-based radiotherapy. The source of this sequence is a man aged 50 to 60 with gastric cancer. The chain employs TRBV4-1 and TRBJ1-1; TRBD1 aligns across 8 bases. CDR3 nucleotide sequence: TGCGCCAGCAGGTACGACAGGGGACAAGCTTTCTTT. As protein: CASRYDRGQAFF.